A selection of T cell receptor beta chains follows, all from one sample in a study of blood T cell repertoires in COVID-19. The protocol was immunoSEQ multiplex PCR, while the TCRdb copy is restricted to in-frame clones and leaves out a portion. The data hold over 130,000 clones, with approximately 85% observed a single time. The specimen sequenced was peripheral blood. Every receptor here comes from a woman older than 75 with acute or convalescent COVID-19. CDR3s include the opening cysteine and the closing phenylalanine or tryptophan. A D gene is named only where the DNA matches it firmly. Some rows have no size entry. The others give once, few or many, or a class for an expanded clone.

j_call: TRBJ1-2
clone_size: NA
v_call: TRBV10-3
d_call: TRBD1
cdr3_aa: CAIRPGQGFEYGYTF
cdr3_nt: TGTGCCATCAGGCCGGGACAGGGTTTCGAATATGGCTACACCTTC

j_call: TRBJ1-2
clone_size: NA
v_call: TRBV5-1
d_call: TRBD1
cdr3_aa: CASSLESGGGGYTF
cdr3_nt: TGCGCCAGCAGCTTGGAGTCAGGGGGCGGTGGCTACACCTTC

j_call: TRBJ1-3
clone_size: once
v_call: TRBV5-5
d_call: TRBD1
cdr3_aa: CASSMWTGSGNTIYF
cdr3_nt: TGTGCCAGCAGCATGTGGACAGGGTCCGGAAACACCATATATTTT

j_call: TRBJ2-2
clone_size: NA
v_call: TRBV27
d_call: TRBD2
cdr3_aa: CASRGLAGKSFSNTGELFF
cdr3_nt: TGTGCCAGCAGAGGACTAGCGGGAAAGAGTTTTTCGAACACCGGGGAGCTGTTTTTT

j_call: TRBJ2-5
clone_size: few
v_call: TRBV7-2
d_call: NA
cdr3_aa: CASSPKETQYF
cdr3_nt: TGTGCCAGCAGCCCAAAAGAGACCCAGTACTTC

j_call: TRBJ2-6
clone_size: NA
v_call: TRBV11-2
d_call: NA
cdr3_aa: CASSLLPSSGANVLTF
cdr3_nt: TGTGCCAGCAGCTTACTCCCCAGCTCTGGGGCCAACGTCCTGACTTTC

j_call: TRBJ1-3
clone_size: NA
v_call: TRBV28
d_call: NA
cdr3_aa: CASGRTFSSSGNTIYF
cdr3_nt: TGTGCCAGCGGACGGACTTTCTCGAGCTCTGGAAACACCATATATTTT

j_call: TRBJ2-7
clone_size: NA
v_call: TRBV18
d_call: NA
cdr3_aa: CASSPDRHEQYF
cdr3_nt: TGTGCCAGCTCTCCCGACAGACACGAGCAGTACTTC

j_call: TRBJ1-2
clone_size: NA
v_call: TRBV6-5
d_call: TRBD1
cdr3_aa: CASRPGQGNGDGYTF
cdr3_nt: TGTGCCAGCAGACCGGGACAGGGTAACGGAGATGGCTACACCTTC

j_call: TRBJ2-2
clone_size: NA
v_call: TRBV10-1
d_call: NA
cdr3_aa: CASSELADGELFF
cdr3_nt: TGCGCCAGCAGTGAACTAGCAGACGGGGAGCTGTTTTTT